The 15 T cell receptor beta chains below were found in one sample sequenced in a study of blood T cell repertoires in COVID-19. Sequencing used immunoSEQ multiplex PCR; TCRdb keeps in-frame clones, though not all of them. The table shows more than 150,000 clones, with less than 90% occurring only once. Sequenced sample: PBMCs or T cells enriched from blood (not recorded which). Receptor source: a woman between 45 and 65 years old who had recovered from COVID-19.

The genes are TRBV6-5 and TRBJ2-2; TRBD1 agrees at 8 bases. The CDR3 is made up of 15 amino acids. V was pared by 5 bases and J by 0 bases, with 2 bases of the junction left unmatched. Looked up from germline, CDR1 is MNHEY and CDR2 is SVGAGI. The DNA of the CDR3 is TGTGCCAGCAGTAAGGGACAGGCGAACACCGGGGAGCTGTTTTTT. It translates to CASSKGQANTGELFF.

This clone was recorded once. This chain uses TRBV28 with TRBJ2-3, with D perhaps matching TRBD1 (6 bases). Deletions cut 5 bases from V and 2 bases from J, with 20 bases between. The CDR3 runs 17 residues. CDR1 and CDR2 (germline): MDHEN, SYDVKM. In DNA, the CDR3 is TGTGCCAGCAGTCTACAGGGTACGGGAACTAACACAGATACGCAGTATTTT. It specifies CASSLQGTGTNTDTQYF.

This rearrangement joins TRBV10-2 to TRBJ2-1; 11 bases match TRBD2. V dropped 7 bases and J dropped 7; count of bases not matched to a gene: 9. Germline V CDR1 and CDR2: WSHSY, SAAADI. The CDR3 runs to 15 residues. CDR3 DNA: TGCGCCAGCAAACTAGCGGGAGTGGGAGGTAATGAGCAGTTCTTC. Its protein is CASKLAGVGGNEQFF.

The chain has TRBV5-4 and TRBJ2-3, with no clear D. Germline CDR1 is SGHNT and CDR2 is YYREEE (reference sequence). The CDR3 sequence is 14 residues long. Trimming left V 1 base short and J 5 bases short, with 11 bases between. The CDR3 sequence: CASSLRGSGDTQYF. The CDR3 DNA reads TGTGCCAGCAGCTTGAGAGGTTCTGGAGATACGCAGTATTTT.

V gene TRBV4-2 combines with J gene TRBJ1-2; the D is unclear. The germline CDR1 and CDR2 sequences are LGHNA and YNFKEQ. Trimming took off 4 bases at V and 4 bases at J, with 16 bases between the two ends. The CDR3 loop spans 15 amino acids. The CDR3 is CASSPPGSLTYGYTF. CDR3 DNA sequence: TGTGCCAGCAGCCCGCCGGGGAGTCTTACCTATGGCTACACCTTC.

This chain uses TRBV19 with TRBJ2-2; D is ambiguous. Germline CDR1 and CDR2: LNHDA and SQIVND (reference sequence). Trimming took 7 bases from V and 4 from J, leaving 4 bases between them. The CDR3 is 11 amino acids. DNA of the CDR3: TGTGCCAGTACCTTCACCGGGGAGCTGTTTTTT. Its translation: CASTFTGELFF.

The rearrangement joins TRBV18 to TRBJ1-1; 7 bases are shared with TRBD1. V gave up 4 bases and J gave up 7 bases; unmatched junction bases: 3. The CDR3 sequence is 12 residues long. CDR1 and CDR2 (germline): KGHSH, LQKENI. This chain's CDR3 is CASSLYRGEAFF. CDR3 nucleotides: TGTGCCAGCTCACTTTACAGGGGTGAAGCTTTCTTT. Based on the CDR3 plus reference TRBV18 and TRBJ1-1, the full variable domain is NAGVMQNPRHLVRRRGQEARLRCSPMKGHSHVYWYRQLPEEGLKFMVYLQKENIIDESGMPKERFSAEFPKEGPSILRIQQVVRGDSAAYFCASSLYRGEAFFGQGTRLTVV.

The CDR3: CASAGGKRNNSPLHF. The DNA of the CDR3 is TGTGCCAGCGCAGGGGGCAAAAGAAATAATTCACCCCTCCACTTT. The V and J genes are TRBV2 and TRBJ1-6; TRBD1 aligns across 8 bases. The V segment lost 8 bases and the J segment 5 bases; nucleotides outside the gene matches: 8. CDR1 and CDR2 from the germline V gene are SNHLY and FYNNEI. CDR3 length: 15 residues.

This rearrangement joins TRBV27 to TRBJ1-2; D not certain. The germline gives CDR1 MNHEY, CDR2 SMNVEV (reference sequence). The V gene lost 6 bases and the J gene lost 8 bases, with 16 bases spanning the gap. CDR3 length: 13 amino acids. The DNA of the CDR3 is TGTGCCAGCAGCTGGGCGGGCCGAGGGGGCTACACCTTC. Encoded protein: CASSWAGRGGYTF.

The V call is TRBV27, the J call TRBJ2-7, with 12 bases matching TRBD1. This CDR3 is 18 amino acids long. The V and J ends lost 6 bases and 6 bases, in that order; junction bases with no gene match: 18. Germline V gene data show CDR1 as MNHEY and CDR2 as SMNVEV (reference sequence). The CDR3 here is CASRPRPPGQGAGGEQYF. CDR3 sequence (DNA): TGTGCCAGCAGACCCCGCCCTCCGGGACAGGGGGCAGGAGGCGAGCAGTACTTC.

This clone was recorded only once. The rearrangement joins TRBV7-9 to TRBJ1-2; D unresolved. Germline CDR1 reads SEHNR; CDR2 reads FQNEAQ (reference sequence). This CDR3 has 12 residues. Trimming took off 5 bases at V and 7 bases at J, with 11 bases between the two ends. As DNA, the CDR3 is TGTGCCAGCAGCGGAGAGGTCAGTGGCTACACCTTC. It encodes CASSGEVSGYTF.

The chain recombines TRBV28 with TRBJ2-7; D possibly corresponds to TRBD2 (5 bases). V lost 7 bases and J 4 bases, leaving 17 bases between the germline ends. CDR1 and CDR2 (germline): MDHEN, SYDVKM. CDR3 length equals 14 residues. The CDR3 loop is CASKRPSLAYEQYF. The CDR3 nucleotides read TGTGCCAGCAAAAGACCATCCCTAGCTTACGAGCAGTACTTC.

This clone was seen once. The chain joins TRBV10-1 to TRBJ1-2, with a tentative D call TRBD1 (5 bases). Trimming pared 3 bases from V and 10 bases from J, leaving 9 bases between. This CDR3 comprises 11 residues. CDR1 and CDR2 from the germline V gene are WNHNN and SYGVQD (reference sequence). The CDR3 spells CASSEGTDYTF. Here the CDR3 DNA reads TGCGCCAGCAGTGAAGGGACTGACTACACCTTC.

In its sample, this clone was seen a few times. This rearrangement joins TRBV25-1 to TRBJ2-7; 9 nucleotides line up with TRBD1. Germline trimming cut 6 bases from V and 4 bases from J; bases unmatched to any gene: 10. The germline gives CDR1 MGHDK, CDR2 SYGVNS. This CDR3 spans 15 amino acids. The CDR3 sequence is CASSNRGLGSYEQYF. For the CDR3, the DNA is TGTGCCAGCAGCAACAGGGGGCTCGGATCATACGAGCAGTACTTC.

The chain joins TRBV18 to TRBJ2-3; 8 bases align to TRBD2. V lost 0 bases and J lost 1; bases outside the gene matches: 15. In germline, CDR1 is KGHSH, CDR2 LQKENI. The CDR3 consists of 20 residues. This chain's CDR3 is CASSPPLILLAESGTDTQYF. The CDR3 DNA is TGTGCCAGCTCACCACCCCTCATACTACTAGCGGAGAGCGGCACAGATACGCAGTATTTT.